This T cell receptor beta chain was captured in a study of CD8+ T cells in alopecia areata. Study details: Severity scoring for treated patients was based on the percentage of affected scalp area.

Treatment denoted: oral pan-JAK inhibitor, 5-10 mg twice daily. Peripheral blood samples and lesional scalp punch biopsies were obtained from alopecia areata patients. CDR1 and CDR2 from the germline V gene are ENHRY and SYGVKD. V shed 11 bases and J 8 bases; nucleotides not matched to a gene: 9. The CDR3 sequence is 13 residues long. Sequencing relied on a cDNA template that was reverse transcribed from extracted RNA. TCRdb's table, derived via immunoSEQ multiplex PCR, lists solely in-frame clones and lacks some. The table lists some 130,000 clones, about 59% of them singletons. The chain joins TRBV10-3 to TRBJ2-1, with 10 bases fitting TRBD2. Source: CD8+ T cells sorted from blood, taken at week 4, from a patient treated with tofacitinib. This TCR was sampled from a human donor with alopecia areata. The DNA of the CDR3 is TGTGCCGTATCGAGCGGGGGGGTCGATGAGCAGTTCTTC. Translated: CAVSSGGVDEQFF.